This TCR beta chain was documented in a study of OX40 agonist ivuxolimab in advanced cancers. Study details: Dose-escalation patients' cancers were hepatocellular carcinoma, melanoma, renal cell or head and neck cancer.

Sequencing was performed with immunoSEQ multiplex PCR; in TCRdb, only in-frame clones are kept and a portion is missing. The sample includes about 19,000 clones, around 80% of them seen just once. Sequencing used CD4+ or CD8+ T cells sorted from blood, obtained in a trial of the OX40 agonist ivuxolimab. The receptor comes from an adult with an advanced solid tumor such as melanoma, head and neck, liver or kidney cancer.

The DNA of the CDR3 is TGTGCCAGTTCAACCGGGACAGGGATGGACTACACCTTC. Its translation: CASSTGTGMDYTF. The chain combines TRBV19 with TRBJ1-2; 9 bases map to TRBD1. This CDR3 contains 13 residues. CDR1 and CDR2 from the germline V gene are LNHDA and SQIVND (reference sequence). V lost 8 bases, J lost 10 bases, and 11 bases stayed unmatched.